These 2 T cell receptor beta chains originate from one sample sequenced in a study of blood T cell repertoires in COVID-19. Here immunoSEQ multiplex PCR was the method, and the copy in TCRdb shows in-frame clones only, minus some. The table shows around 340,000 clones, with roughly 87% occurring only once. The sample consisted of peripheral blood. These receptors all stem from an older woman with COVID-19, enrolled during active disease.

This rearrangement joins TRBV19 to TRBJ2-2; 10 nucleotides match TRBD1. CDR3 length: 14 amino acids. Per germline, CDR1 LNHDA and CDR2 SQIVND (reference sequence). The V gene end was trimmed by 4 bases and the J gene end by 5 bases; junction bases not matched to a gene: 1. The chain's CDR3 is CASSRGQGTGELFF. As DNA, the CDR3 is TGTGCCAGTAGTAGGGGACAGGGGACCGGGGAGCTGTTTTTT. Using reference TRBV19 and TRBJ2-2 for the parts outside the CDR3, the full variable domain is DGGITQSPKYLFRKEGQNVTLSCEQNLNHDAMYWYRQDPGQGLRLIYYSQIVNDFQKGDIAEGYSVSREKKESFPLTVTSAQKNPTAFYLCASSRGQGTGELFFGEGSRLTVL.

The chain links TRBV5-1 to TRBJ2-1; D not certain. This CDR3 has 15 amino acids. Germline CDR1 SGHRS, CDR2 YFSETQ. Deletions cut 2 bases from V and 2 bases from J, with 11 bases between. In nucleotides, the CDR3 is TGCGCCAGCAGCTTCTCCCTATCCACCTACAATGAGCAGTTCTTC. Amino acid sequence: CASSFSLSTYNEQFF.